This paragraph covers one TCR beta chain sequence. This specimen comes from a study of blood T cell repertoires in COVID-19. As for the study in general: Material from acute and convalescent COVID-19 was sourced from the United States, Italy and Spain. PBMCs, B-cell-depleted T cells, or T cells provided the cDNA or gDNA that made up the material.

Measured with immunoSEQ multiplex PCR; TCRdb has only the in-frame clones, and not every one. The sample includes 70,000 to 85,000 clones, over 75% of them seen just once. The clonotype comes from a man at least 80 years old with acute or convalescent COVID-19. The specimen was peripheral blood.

Written as DNA, the CDR3 is TGTGCCTGGGGGGAGGGCACTGAAGCTTTCTTT. This gives the protein CAWGEGTEAFF. The V gene is TRBV30, the J gene TRBJ1-1; D unclear. V lost 5 bases and J lost 4, with 8 bases in between. The CDR3 spans 11 residues. Germline V gives CDR1 GTSNPN, CDR2 SVGIG (reference sequence).